This TCR beta chain came from a study of T cell repertoires in cytomegalovirus infection. Study-level information: The authors used CMV epitopes that were HLA-C-restricted (recently identified) and HLA-B-restricted (well studied).

TCRdb used MiXCR to reprocess the reads, holding one entry per CDR3 protein. The sample lists about 830,000 distinct CDR3 sequences, approximately 30% occurring once. This clonotype was recorded a few times. Its antigen is unidentified. Germline CDR1 and CDR2: DFQATT and SNEGSKA (reference sequence). The CDR3 runs 14 residues. V was shortened by 5 bases and J by 3 bases, with 14 bases between the two germline ends. The chain employs TRBV20-1 and TRBJ2-1; possible D gene TRBD1, 5 bases. This specimen was cultured CD8+ T cells from PBMCs, taken from culture after CMV antigen stimulation. The TCR was taken from a human donor in good health (CMV status not recorded). Some clones in this sample may be carry-over from other donors' samples. The CDR3 DNA is TGCAGTGCTCCTCCGGCAGGGCACTACAATGAGCAGTTCTTC. This translates into CSAPPAGHYNEQFF.